The entry below gives a single T cell receptor (beta chain) sequence along with its context. The data are from a study of CD8+CD57+ T cells in acquired aplastic anemia. Overall study: Recorded DNA amounts for sorted CD4+ and CD8+ cells had an average of approximately 3 ug.

CDR3 size: 12 residues. Germline V gene sequence: CDR1 MNHEY, CDR2 SMNVEV (reference sequence). Trimming took 5 bases from V and 4 from J, leaving 9 bases between them. Whoever was chosen for sequencing had shown CD8+CD57+ cell expansion by flow cytometry. By the time of blood sampling, patients had still received no therapy. Genomic DNA was employed as the template in profiling TCR beta VDJ and CDR3. One entry per CDR3 protein, called by TCRdb with MiXCR from the reads. The sample contains 95,000 to 150,000 distinct CDR3 sequences, about 50% of which appear only once. The sample comprised sorted CD4+, CD8+, or CD8+CD57+ T cells (not recorded which) from PBMCs. The gene calls are TRBV27 and TRBJ2-7; D not certain. The source of this sequence is a human donor with aplastic anemia. In nucleotides, the CDR3 is TGTGCCAGCAGTCCAGACGGGTACGAGCAGTACTTC. Translating it yields CASSPDGYEQYF.